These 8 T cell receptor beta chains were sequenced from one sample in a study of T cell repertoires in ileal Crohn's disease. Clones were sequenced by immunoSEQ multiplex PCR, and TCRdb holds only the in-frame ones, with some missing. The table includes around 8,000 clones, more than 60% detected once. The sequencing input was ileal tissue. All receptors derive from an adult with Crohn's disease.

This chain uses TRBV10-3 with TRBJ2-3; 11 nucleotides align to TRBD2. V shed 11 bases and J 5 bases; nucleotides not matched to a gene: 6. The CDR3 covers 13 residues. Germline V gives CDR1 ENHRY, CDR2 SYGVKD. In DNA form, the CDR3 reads TGTGCCCTATCTAGCGGGGGGTTAGATACGCAGTATTTT. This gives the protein CALSSGGLDTQYF.

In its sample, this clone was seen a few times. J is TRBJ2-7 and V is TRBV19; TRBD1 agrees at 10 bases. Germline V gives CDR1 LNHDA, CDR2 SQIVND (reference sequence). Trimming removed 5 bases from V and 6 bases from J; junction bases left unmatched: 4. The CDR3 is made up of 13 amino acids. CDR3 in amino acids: CASSPGTGAEQYF. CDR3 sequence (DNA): TGTGCCAGTAGTCCCGGGACAGGGGCCGAGCAGTACTTC.

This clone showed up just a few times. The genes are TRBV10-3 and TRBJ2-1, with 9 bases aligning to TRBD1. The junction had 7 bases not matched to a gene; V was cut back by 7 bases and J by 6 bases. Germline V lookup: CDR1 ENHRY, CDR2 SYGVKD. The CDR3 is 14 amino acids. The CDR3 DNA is TGTGCCATCAAGTCCGGGACAGGGTCCAATGAGCAGTTCTTC. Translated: CAIKSGTGSNEQFF.

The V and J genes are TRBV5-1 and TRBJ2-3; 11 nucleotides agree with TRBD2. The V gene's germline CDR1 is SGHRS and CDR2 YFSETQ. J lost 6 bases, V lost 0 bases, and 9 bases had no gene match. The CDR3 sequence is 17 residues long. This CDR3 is CASSLGGTSGLLDTQYF. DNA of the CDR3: TGCGCCAGCAGCTTGGGAGGGACTAGCGGACTGCTGGATACGCAGTATTTT.

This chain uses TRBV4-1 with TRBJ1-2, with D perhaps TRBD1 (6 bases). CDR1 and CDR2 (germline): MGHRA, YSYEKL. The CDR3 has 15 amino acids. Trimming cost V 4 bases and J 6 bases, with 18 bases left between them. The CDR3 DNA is TGCGCCAGCAGCCTCATAGGGGGGGCACTGAATGGCTACACCTTC. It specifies CASSLIGGALNGYTF.

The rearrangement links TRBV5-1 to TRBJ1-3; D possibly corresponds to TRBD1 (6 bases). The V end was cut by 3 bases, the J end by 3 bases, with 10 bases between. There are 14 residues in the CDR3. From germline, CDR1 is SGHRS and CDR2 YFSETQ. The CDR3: CASSYREGGNTIYF. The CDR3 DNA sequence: TGCGCCAGCAGCTACAGGGAGGGTGGAAACACCATATATTTT.

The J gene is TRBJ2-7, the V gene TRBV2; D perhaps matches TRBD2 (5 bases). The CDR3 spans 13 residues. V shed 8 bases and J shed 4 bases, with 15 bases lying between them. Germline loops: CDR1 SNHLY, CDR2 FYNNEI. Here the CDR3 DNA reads TGTGCCAGCGCCCGGGGATTAGGGTACGAGCAGTACTTC. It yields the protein CASARGLGYEQYF.

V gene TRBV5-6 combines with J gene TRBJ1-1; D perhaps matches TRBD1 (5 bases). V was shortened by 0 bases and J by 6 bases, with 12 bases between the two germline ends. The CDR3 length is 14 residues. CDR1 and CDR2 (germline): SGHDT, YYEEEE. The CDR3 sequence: CASSLVPQGAEAFF. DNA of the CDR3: TGTGCCAGCAGCTTGGTACCCCAGGGCGCTGAAGCTTTCTTT. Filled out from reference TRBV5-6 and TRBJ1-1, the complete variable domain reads DAGVTQSPTHLIKTRGQQVTLRCSPKSGHDTVSWYQQALGQGPQFIFQYYEEEERQRGNFPDRFSGHQFPNYSSELNVNALLLGDSALYLCASSLVPQGAEAFFGQGTRLTVV.